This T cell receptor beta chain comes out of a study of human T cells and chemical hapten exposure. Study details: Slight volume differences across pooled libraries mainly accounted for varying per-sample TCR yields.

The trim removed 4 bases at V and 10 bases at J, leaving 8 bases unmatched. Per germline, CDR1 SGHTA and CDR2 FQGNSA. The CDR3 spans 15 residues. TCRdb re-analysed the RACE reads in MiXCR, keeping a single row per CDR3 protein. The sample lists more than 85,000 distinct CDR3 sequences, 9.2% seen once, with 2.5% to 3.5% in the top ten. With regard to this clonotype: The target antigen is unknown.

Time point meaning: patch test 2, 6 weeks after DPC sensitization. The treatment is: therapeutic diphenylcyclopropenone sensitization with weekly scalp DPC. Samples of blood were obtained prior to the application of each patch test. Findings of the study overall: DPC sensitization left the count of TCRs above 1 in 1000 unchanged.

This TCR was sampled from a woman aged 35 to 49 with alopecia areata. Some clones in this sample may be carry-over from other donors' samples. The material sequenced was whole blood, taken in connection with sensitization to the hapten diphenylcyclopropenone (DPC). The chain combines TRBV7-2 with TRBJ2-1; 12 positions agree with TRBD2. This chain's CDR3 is CASSWTSGVVKEQFF. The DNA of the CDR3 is TGTGCCAGCAGCTGGACTAGCGGGGTCGTAAAGGAGCAGTTCTTC.